The sample holds many counts of the clone carrying this T cell receptor beta chain. Its antigen is not known. Constant-segment primers served in 5'RACE that generated TCR alpha and TCR beta cDNA libraries bearing sample barcodes and UMIs. TCRdb itself ran the 5' RACE reads through MiXCR, one entry per CDR3 protein. The sample shows around 310,000 distinct CDR3 sequences, 20% of them seen only once. The record originates from a study of T-cell memory formation after mild COVID-19. Study in general: Largely, the TCR clusters proved donor specific. Notes on the study in general: The pre-infection memory compartment contained some responding clones, suggesting cross-reactive memory joined. Clones which contracted sat mainly in CM and EM if CD4+, and in EMRA if CD8+.

V was shortened by 4 bases and J by 2 bases, with 3 bases between the two germline ends. CDR3 length equals 13 residues. Material for sequencing was PBMCs or a T cell subset sorted from them (not recorded which). The chain combines TRBV12-3 or TRBV12-4 with TRBJ2-6; no reliable D call. This receptor was taken from a man aged 18 to 30 who had mild COVID-19 (a few samples of this study predate the infection). Cell type and time point are not known. The CDR3 protein is CASSSAGANVLTF. The CDR3 coding sequence is TGTGCCAGCAGTTCTGCTGGGGCCAACGTCCTGACTTTC.